The clone carrying this T cell receptor (beta chain) was picked up one time. The sample comes from a study of blood T cell repertoires in COVID-19. Authors' analysis steps: Reference gene primers were amplified, and this amplification served to estimate nucleated cell counts. Assay: immunoSEQ multiplex PCR; the TCRdb copy retains only in-frame clones and omits some. V, J and clone size are those of that table, while D and trimming were read from the DNA. The table has hundreds of thousands of clones, roughly nine tenths seen once. The germline CDR1 and CDR2 sequences are LGHNA and YSLEER. This CDR3 is built from 17 residues. V was cut by 0 bases and J by 8 bases, with 20 bases left in between.

The sequenced sample was peripheral blood. The chain combines TRBV4-3 with TRBJ2-1; possibly TRBD2 for D (6 bases). This clonotype originated in a woman aged 25-40 years with COVID-19, enrolled during active disease. Written as DNA, the CDR3 is TGCGCCAGCAGCCAAGAGGGGGGTGTGTTGGTTTCGGATGAGCAGTTCTTC. Its translation is CASSQEGGVLVSDEQFF.